One and the same sample provided the 12 T cell receptor beta chains below, sequenced in a study of monozygotic twins with inflammatory bowel disease. Each CDR3 protein gets one entry in TCRdb, which reprocessed the 5' RACE reads and gives no DNA. Its table records some 400,000 distinct CDR3 sequences. The sample comprised blood. These receptors all come from a human donor with ulcerative colitis or Crohn's disease, or a healthy co-twin of an affected twin (not recorded which).

The CDR3 is CASSLGGDTGELFF. The chain has TRBV5-1 and TRBJ2-2; TCRdb picks TRBD1, but there is no DNA to check that call. The CDR3 sequence is 14 residues long. Germline CDR1 reads SGHRS; CDR2 reads YFSETQ. Full variable domain (missing parts from reference TRBV5-1 and TRBJ2-2): KAGVTQTPRYLIKTRGQQVTLSCSPISGHRSVSWYQQTPGQGLQFLFEYFSETQRNKGNFPGRFSGRQFSNSRSEMNVSTLELGDSALYLCASSLGGDTGELFFGEGSRLTVL.

This rearrangement joins TRBV5-6 to TRBJ1-4; TCRdb selects TRBD1, and the lack of DNA leaves this call unchecked. Germline V gene data show CDR1 as SGHDT and CDR2 as YYEEEE. This CDR3 has 14 residues. The CDR3 loop is CASSFSGGEGKLFF.

This chain connects TRBV12-3 or TRBV12-4 to TRBJ2-7; TCRdb names TRBD1, which stays unverified in the absence of DNA. The CDR3 sequence is 13 residues long. The CDR3 here is CASSSGTVYEQYF.

This chain links TRBV5-6 with TRBJ2-5; TCRdb's D gene call, TRBD1, goes unchecked for lack of DNA. Per germline, CDR1 SGHDT and CDR2 YYEEEE. The CDR3 is 14 amino acids. CDR3: CASSSKGFEETQYF.

The genes are TRBV18 and TRBJ1-1. The CDR3 runs to 12 residues. Germline CDR1 is KGHSH and CDR2 is LQKENI. The CDR3 protein is CASSPMGTEAFF.

The J gene is TRBJ2-1, the V gene TRBV4-3; the D call of TRBD2 rests on TCRdb alone, since no DNA is present to check it. From germline, CDR1 is LGHNA and CDR2 YSLEER. The length of the CDR3 is 15 residues. The CDR3 loop is CASSHQRIPYNEQFF.

The genes are TRBV6-6 and TRBJ1-1. The germline V gene has CDR1 MNHNY and CDR2 SVGAGI (reference sequence). The CDR3 covers 11 residues. CDR3 region: CASSYSPEAFF.

The genes are TRBV5-1 and TRBJ1-6; no DNA is available, so the TRBD1 call from TCRdb remains unchecked. This CDR3 spans 17 amino acids. Germline V lookup: CDR1 SGHRS, CDR2 YFSETQ. The CDR3 sequence: CASSQPSGATQDSPLHF.

The chain is built from TRBV20-1 and TRBJ1-3; TCRdb picks TRBD1, but there is no DNA to check that call. The CDR3 consists of 15 residues. The germline V gene encodes CDR1 DFQATT and CDR2 SNEGSKA (reference sequence). CDR3 in amino acids: CSAPHGTTAGNTIYF.

The chain is built from TRBV5-1 and TRBJ2-5; the D call of TRBD1 rests on TCRdb alone, since no DNA is present to check it. The germline V gene has CDR1 SGHRS and CDR2 YFSETQ. There are 14 residues in the CDR3. The CDR3 loop is CASSRRGGEETQYF.

The chain is built from TRBV5-1 and TRBJ2-7. CDR3 size: 15 residues. Germline V gene data show CDR1 as SGHRS and CDR2 as YFSETQ. CDR3 in amino acids: CASSFVDGGSYEQYF.

This chain links TRBV6-2 or TRBV6-3 with TRBJ1-4; without DNA, the TCRdb call of TRBD1 cannot be checked. This CDR3 has 23 amino acids. Germline CDR1 is MNHEY and CDR2 is SVGEGT. This chain's CDR3 is CASSYARGIPPDRGIATNEKLFF.